These 23 T cell receptor beta chains were sequenced from one sample in a study of long-term antiretroviral therapy in people with HIV. The authors ran the immunoSEQ assay, v3.0, at survey level. Some clones are missing from TCRdb's copy, which holds only in-frame ones; the method was immunoSEQ multiplex PCR. The sample has about 36,000 clones; approximately 94% are singletons. The sample consisted of unsorted PBMCs, taken 4.1 years after starting antiretroviral therapy. The receptors originated from a woman between 45 and 65 years old with HIV.

The chain couples TRBV11-2 to TRBJ2-7; 12 positions match TRBD1. CDR1 and CDR2 (germline): SGHAT, FQNNGV. The CDR3 is 17 residues long. After removal of 1 base from V and 5 bases from J, the junction contained 9 bases not matched to a gene. The chain's CDR3 is CASSLALPGQGAHEQYF. The CDR3 coding sequence is TGTGCCAGCAGCTTAGCTCTACCGGGACAGGGGGCCCACGAGCAGTACTTC. Based on the CDR3 plus reference TRBV11-2 and TRBJ2-7, the full variable domain is EAGVAQSPRYKIIEKRQSVAFWCNPISGHATLYWYQQILGQGPKLLIQFQNNGVVDDSQLPKDRFSAERLKGVDSTLKIQPAKLEDSAVYLCASSLALPGQGAHEQYFGPGTRLTVT.

The chain joins TRBV5-8 to TRBJ2-2; D not resolved. The CDR3 is made up of 15 amino acids. From germline, CDR1 is SGHTS and CDR2 YDEGEE. V lost 6 bases and J lost 0, with 12 bases in between. CDR3 in amino acids: CASTSEWANTGELFF. CDR3 coding DNA: TGTGCCAGCACCTCAGAGTGGGCGAACACCGGGGAGCTGTTTTTT.

This clone has only one observation. The chain uses TRBV6-1 and TRBJ2-2, with a possible D match to TRBD1 (5 bases). The V gene's germline CDR1 is MNHNS and CDR2 SASEGT. The CDR3 contains 15 residues. Trimming left V 3 bases short and J 4 bases short, with 12 bases between. The CDR3: CASSDRVSTTGELFF. CDR3 DNA: TGTGCCAGCAGTGACAGGGTCAGCACCACCGGGGAGCTGTTTTTT.

In DNA form, the CDR3 reads TGTGCCAGCAGTTCGACCCTAGCGGGGGGGCCTTATGAGCAGTTCTTC. It yields the protein CASSSTLAGGPYEQFF. V and J are TRBV6-6 and TRBJ2-1; TRBD2 matches at 12 bases. The germline V gene encodes CDR1 MNHNY and CDR2 SVGAGI (reference sequence). The ends lost 4 bases at V and 8 bases at J; junction bases unmatched: 9. The CDR3 has 16 residues.

The V and J genes are TRBV5-1 and TRBJ1-1; D remains unclear. Germline CDR1 reads SGHRS; CDR2 reads YFSETQ. V shed 0 bases and J shed 1 base, with 1 base lying between them. The CDR3 is 12 residues long. For the CDR3, the DNA is TGCGCCAGCAGCTTGGCGAACACTGAAGCTTTCTTT. Its translation: CASSLANTEAFF.

The chain has TRBV11-2 and TRBJ1-1; possible D gene TRBD1, 6 bases. V dropped 0 bases and J dropped 5 bases, with 7 bases sitting between them. Germline V gene data show CDR1 as SGHAT and CDR2 as FQNNGV. This CDR3 spans 13 amino acids. The CDR3 spells CASSLDRGTEAFF. Written as DNA, the CDR3 is TGTGCCAGCAGCTTAGACAGGGGAACTGAAGCTTTCTTT.

The chain links TRBV12-2 to TRBJ2-2; the table calls TRBD2, which could not be checked here. TRBV12-2 is recorded as a pseudogene. CDR3 length: 11 amino acids. The chain's CDR3 is CASRPSGELFF. The CDR3 DNA reads TGTGCAAGTCGCCCCTCCGGGGAGCTGTTTTTT.

Written as DNA, the CDR3 is TGTGCCAGCAGCGATGGTTGGGGGCAGAACACTGAAGCTTTCTTT. Translating gives CASSDGWGQNTEAFF. V usage is TRBV5-5 and J usage is TRBJ1-1; possibly TRBD1 for D (6 bases). The germline CDR1 and CDR2 sequences are SGHKS and YYEKEE (reference sequence). The CDR3 sequence is 15 residues long. Deletions cut 4 bases from V and 1 base from J, with 14 bases between.

The J gene is TRBJ2-7, the V gene TRBV6-5, with 9 bases fitting TRBD2. Per the germline V gene, CDR1 is MNHEY and CDR2 is SVGAGI. Trimming took 0 bases from V and 2 from J; bases not matched to a gene: 5. The CDR3 is made up of 16 amino acids. CDR3 protein: CASSYSSSGGTYEQYF. The CDR3 bases are TGTGCCAGCAGTTACTCGAGTAGCGGGGGTACCTACGAGCAGTACTTC.

V and J are TRBV5-4 and TRBJ2-3; D may be TRBD2 (5 bases). Germline assignment: CDR1 SGHNT and CDR2 YYREEE (reference sequence). The CDR3 has 16 residues. V was shortened by 4 bases and J by 1 base, with 16 bases between the two germline ends. CDR3 region: CASSLRALGGTDTQYF. The CDR3 nucleotides read TGTGCCAGCAGCCTTCGGGCTCTCGGGGGCACAGATACGCAGTATTTT.

The V call is TRBV4-3, the J call TRBJ2-3, with TRBD2 identical over 7 bases. This CDR3 has 15 residues. V was pared by 1 base and J by 5 bases, with 6 bases of the junction left unmatched. Germline CDR1 reads LGHNA; CDR2 reads YSLEER. The CDR3 spells CASSQGALARDTQYF. CDR3 nucleotides: TGCGCCAGCAGCCAAGGAGCACTAGCGAGAGATACGCAGTATTTT.

The chain has TRBV9 and TRBJ2-2; D is unresolved. The CDR3 spans 15 residues. Trimming pared 2 bases from V and 3 bases from J, leaving 11 bases between. Germline V lookup: CDR1 SGDLS, CDR2 YYNGEE. CDR3 in amino acids: CASSVRPRDTGELFF. CDR3 sequence (DNA): TGTGCCAGCAGCGTTCGGCCTCGAGACACCGGGGAGCTGTTTTTT.

The rearrangement joins TRBV2 to TRBJ2-5; 9 nucleotides match TRBD1. The germline V gene has CDR1 SNHLY and CDR2 FYNNEI. Trimming at V came to 6 bases and at J to 3 bases, leaving 8 bases not matched to a gene. CDR3 length equals 15 residues. This CDR3 is CASRDPRDREETQYF. For the CDR3, the DNA is TGTGCCAGCAGGGACCCCCGGGACAGGGAAGAGACCCAGTACTTC.

This chain connects TRBV5-6 to TRBJ1-2; possible D gene TRBD1, 5 bases. The V end was cut by 2 bases, the J end by 8 bases, with 25 bases between. CDR1 and CDR2 (germline): SGHDT, YYEEEE. This CDR3 comprises 17 residues. The CDR3 coding sequence is TGTGCCAGCAGCTTCGATCCCTATCGGCAGGGTTTCGGAGGCTACACCTTC. Protein: CASSFDPYRQGFGGYTF.

This clone was counted between two and nine times. The chain recombines TRBV6-5 with TRBJ1-6; D not resolved. The V gene lost 3 bases and the J gene lost 7 bases, with 7 bases spanning the gap. Germline V lookup: CDR1 MNHEY, CDR2 SVGAGI. The CDR3 is 13 residues long. The CDR3 nucleotides read TGTGCCAGCAGTTATTCGGGGAATTCACCCCTCCACTTT. Translating gives CASSYSGNSPLHF.

This chain uses TRBV6-5 with TRBJ2-1; D is perhaps TRBD2 (5 bases). The germline V gene has CDR1 MNHEY and CDR2 SVGAGI. The CDR3 covers 15 residues. The V gene lost 6 bases and the J gene lost 8 bases, with 20 bases spanning the gap. The CDR3 is CASSVTGRTFDEQFF. In DNA, the CDR3 is TGTGCCAGCAGCGTTACTGGGAGAACGTTCGATGAGCAGTTCTTC.

The J gene is TRBJ1-5, the V gene TRBV7-8, with 7 bases aligning to TRBD1. Germline lookup yields CDR1 SGHVS and CDR2 FQNEAQ. V lost 5 bases to trimming and J lost 3 bases; unmatched junction nucleotides: 4. The CDR3 has 14 amino acids. CDR3 sequence: CASSLGTDNQPQHF. The DNA for the CDR3 is TGTGCCAGCAGCCTCGGGACAGACAATCAGCCCCAGCATTTT.

The chain joins TRBV10-3 to TRBJ2-7; D is unresolved. This CDR3 spans 15 amino acids. Trimming stripped 0 bases from V and 2 bases from J, with 11 bases between. CDR1 ENHRY and CDR2 SYGVKD come from the germline V gene. The CDR3 region is CAISESIDTPYEQYF. CDR3 nucleotide sequence: TGTGCCATCAGTGAGTCTATCGACACACCCTACGAGCAGTACTTC.

The chain recombines TRBV11-1 with TRBJ1-2; possibly TRBD1 for D (5 bases). The CDR3 extends over 14 amino acids. Germline assignment: CDR1 SGHAT and CDR2 FQDESV (reference sequence). The V gene lost 0 bases and the J gene lost 8 bases, with 13 bases spanning the gap. CDR3 in DNA: TGTGCCAGCAGCTTAGCAGGGGCCTATCAGGGCTACACCTTC. The encoded protein is CASSLAGAYQGYTF. Complete variable domain (other parts from reference TRBV11-1 and TRBJ1-2): EAEVAQSPRYKITEKSQAVAFWCDPISGHATLYWYRQILGQGPELLVQFQDESVVDDSQLPKDRFSAERLKGVDSTLKIQPAELGDSAMYLCASSLAGAYQGYTFGSGTRLTVV.

The rearrangement uses TRBV19 and TRBJ2-2, with a possible D match to TRBD2 (5 bases). Trimming stripped 9 bases from V and 5 bases from J, with 16 bases between. Germline V lookup: CDR1 LNHDA, CDR2 SQIVND (reference sequence). This CDR3 contains 14 residues. CDR3 amino acids: CASLNRGKTGELFF. The CDR3 DNA sequence: TGTGCCAGCCTGAATCGAGGGAAAACCGGGGAGCTGTTTTTT.

The chain uses TRBV13 and TRBJ1-1; the match to TRBD1 covers 7 bases. Trimming cost V 5 bases and J 3 bases; bases outside gene matches: 9. The CDR3 loop spans 15 amino acids. Germline V gene sequence: CDR1 PRHDT, CDR2 FYEKMQ (reference sequence). The CDR3 DNA follows: TGTGCCAGCAGCATTCCGACAGGGAAACACACTGAAGCTTTCTTT. Translated: CASSIPTGKHTEAFF.

The chain couples TRBV29-1 to TRBJ2-1; D call uncertain. The V gene lost 5 bases and the J gene lost 7 bases, with 15 bases spanning the gap. The CDR3 loop spans 13 amino acids. In germline, CDR1 is SQVTM, CDR2 ANQGSEA. This CDR3 is CSVIRGPGNEQFF. The CDR3, as DNA: TGCAGCGTTATCCGAGGCCCCGGTAATGAGCAGTTCTTC.

This rearrangement joins TRBV30 to TRBJ2-2, with 8 bases aligning to TRBD2. Per germline, CDR1 GTSNPN and CDR2 SVGIG (reference sequence). V was pared by 3 bases and J by 2 bases, with 5 bases of the junction left unmatched. This CDR3 is built from 15 residues. The CDR3 region has the DNA TGTGCCTGGAGGTTAGCGGGGCCTAACACCGGGGAGCTGTTTTTT. Translating it yields CAWRLAGPNTGELFF.